A selection of T cell receptor beta chains follows, all from one sample in a study of graft-versus-host responses after intestinal transplantation. The data were produced by immunoSEQ multiplex PCR, yet TCRdb's version contains in-frame clones alone and is incomplete. This sample has 40,000 or so clones; around 86% occur once, and the top ten carry roughly 3.6%. The sample consisted of PBMCs, taken approximately 1,000 days after transplant. Every receptor here comes from a human patient who received an intestinal transplant, so some T cells may come from the graft donor. The CDR3 runs from the conserved cysteine through the conserved F or W. A D gene is named only where the DNA matches it firmly. Clone size is stated in some rows and not others, as once, few, many or a class when expanded.

TRBV6-6	TRBD2	NA	TRBJ2-7	TGTGCCAGCAGTTACTCGGCGGGAGGGAACTACGAGCAGTACTTC	CASSYSAGGNYEQYF
TRBV5-6	NA	once	TRBJ2-1	TGTGCCAGCAGCTTGGAGGGACCCTCCCTCCAAAATGAGCAGTTCTTC	CASSLEGPSLQNEQFF
TRBV4-2	NA	NA	TRBJ1-2	TGTGCCAGCAGCCGCTCTCCCCGGGGCAGGGCGAGGGGCTATGGCTACACCTTC	CASSRSPRGRARGYGYTF
TRBV7-9	TRBD1	NA	TRBJ1-2	TGTGCCAGCAGCTTCGGACAGGGAGGGTGGGGCTACACCTTC	CASSFGQGGWGYTF
TRBV10-3	NA	NA	TRBJ1-5	TGTGCCATCAGTGAGTCTGGAACCGACAGGCTCAATCAGCCCCAGCATTTT	CAISESGTDRLNQPQHF
TRBV28	TRBD1	NA	TRBJ2-7	TGTGCCAGCAGTTTTCTAGACGGGGACAGGGTTAACGAGCAGTACTTC	CASSFLDGDRVNEQYF
TRBV5-6	NA	NA	TRBJ2-7	TGTGCCAGCAGCCCCGGGATCCCGGACGAGCAGTACTTC	CASSPGIPDEQYF
TRBV5-4	TRBD2	NA	TRBJ2-3	TGTGCCAGCAGCATGGGACTAGCGGGGAAATCTAGCACAGATACGCAGTATTTT	CASSMGLAGKSSTDTQYF
TRBV5-5	NA	NA	TRBJ2-7	TGTGCCAGCAGCTTGACCCTGGGCGAGCAGTACTTC	CASSLTLGEQYF
TRBV19	NA	NA	TRBJ2-3	TGTGCCAGTAGTCTACAGAGTGGGCCGCAGTATTTT	CASSLQSGPQYF
TRBV28	NA	NA	TRBJ1-5	TGTGCCAGCAGTATCTTGGGCAATCAGCCCCAGCATTTT	CASSILGNQPQHF
TRBV7-3	NA	NA	TRBJ2-1	TGTGCCAGCAGCTTAGGAGGGGATGAGCAGTTCTTC	CASSLGGDEQFF
TRBV6-5	NA	NA	TRBJ2-7	TGTGCCAGCAGCCAAACGGGGGAGGTCCACGAGCAGTACTTC	CASSQTGEVHEQYF
TRBV30	TRBD1	NA	TRBJ1-6	TGTGCCGGCTCCGGGACAGGGAATTCACCCCTCCACTTT	CAGSGTGNSPLHF
TRBV28	NA	NA	TRBJ2-5	TGTGCCAGCAGTCCTCGGGACTCCTCTCAGACCCAGTACTTC	CASSPRDSSQTQYF
TRBV9	TRBD1	few	TRBJ1-1	TGTGCCAGCAGCGCCAGGACAGGCACTGAAGCTTTCTTT	CASSARTGTEAFF
TRBV5-1	NA	few	TRBJ2-3	TGCGCCAGCAGCTTGGGGGCATTGGGCACAGATACGCAGTATTTT	CASSLGALGTDTQYF
TRBV27	NA	NA	TRBJ1-1	TGTGCCAGCAGCTCCGCCGGGCCCAACACTGAAGCTTTCTTT	CASSSAGPNTEAFF
TRBV6-5	TRBD1	NA	TRBJ2-7	TGTGCCACCACGGACAGGTTAACCTACGAGCAGTACTTC	CATTDRLTYEQYF
TRBV28	TRBD1	NA	TRBJ2-1	TGTGCCAGCAGTTCCCTCGGACAGGGGGCGCAGAATGAGCAGTTCTTC	CASSSLGQGAQNEQFF
TRBV5-1	TRBD1	NA	TRBJ2-6	TGCGCCAGCAGCTTAAATGCCAGGGGGTCCTCTGGGGCCAACGTCCTGACTTTC	CASSLNARGSSGANVLTF
TRBV29-1	NA	NA	TRBJ1-5	TGCAGCGTCAGCGGGGGTGCACAACAGCCCCAGCATTTT	CSVSGGAQQPQHF
TRBV4-1	NA	NA	TRBJ1-2	TGCGCCAGCAGCCAACTGTACCTAACAGGGCCGGGCTACACCTTC	CASSQLYLTGPGYTF
TRBV4-1	NA	NA	TRBJ1-2	TGCGCCAGCAGACCTCCAGACAGGCCTAACTATGGCTACACCTTC	CASRPPDRPNYGYTF
TRBV28	NA	NA	TRBJ2-7	TGTGCCAGCCGGGAGGGGGCAGGAGTCTACGAGCAGTACTTC	CASREGAGVYEQYF
TRBV4-1	NA	few	TRBJ1-1	TGCGCCAGCAGCCAGACTGGGAACACTGAAGCTTTCTTT	CASSQTGNTEAFF
TRBV5-1	NA	NA	TRBJ2-2	TGCGCCAGCAGCCTTTCCAATCTGGCCGGGGAGCTGTTTTTT	CASSLSNLAGELFF
TRBV7-2	TRBD2	NA	TRBJ2-5	TGTGCCAGCAGCTTAAGGGGACTAGCGGTAGAGACCCAGTACTTC	CASSLRGLAVETQYF
TRBV9	TRBD2	NA	TRBJ2-1	TGTGCCAGCAGCGTAGTTGATAGCGGGATCAGCTCCTACAATGAGCAGTTCTTC	CASSVVDSGISSYNEQFF
TRBV5-6	NA	NA	TRBJ1-1	TGTGCCAGCAGCTTGGCCGTGGGGGCGCGTTCTGAAGCTTTCTTT	CASSLAVGARSEAFF
TRBV18	NA	few	TRBJ2-7	TGTGCCAGCTCAGGGGACTACGAGCAGTACTTC	CASSGDYEQYF
TRBV7-7	TRBD1	NA	TRBJ2-7	TGTGCTAGCAGCCTGGGGGCAGGGGGAAACTACGAGCAGTACTTC	CASSLGAGGNYEQYF
TRBV11-3	NA	NA	TRBJ2-3	TGTGCCAGCAGCTTAAATTCGGGGGGCAGTAAGGGCGCGCAGTATTTT	CASSLNSGGSKGAQYF
TRBV9	NA	NA	TRBJ2-6	TGTGCCAGCAGCGGGACGCAGGGTGAGGTCTCTGGGGCCAACGTCCTGACTTTC	CASSGTQGEVSGANVLTF
TRBV6-1	TRBD1	NA	TRBJ2-6	TGTGCCAGCAGTGGGGACAGGGCTGGGGCCAACGTCCTGACTTTC	CASSGDRAGANVLTF
TRBV28	NA	NA	TRBJ1-5	TGTGCCAGCTATACAGCTGGGCCCCAGCATTTT	CASYTAGPQHF
TRBV5-1	TRBD1	NA	TRBJ1-2	TGCGCCAGCAGCTTGACACGACAGGGGATTGGCTACACCTTC	CASSLTRQGIGYTF
TRBV25-1	NA	NA	TRBJ1-2	TGTGCCAGCATGCCGAACAAGGGCCCCTATGGCTACACCTTC	CASMPNKGPYGYTF
TRBV28	NA	once	TRBJ2-7	TGTGCCAGCAGCACGCTGGGGACGGTGGGCTACGAGCAGTACTTC	CASSTLGTVGYEQYF
TRBV27	TRBD1	NA	TRBJ2-7	TGTGCCAGCAGCTCGACAGGGGAGAGGTACGAGCAGTACTTC	CASSSTGERYEQYF
TRBV7-8	NA	NA	TRBJ1-1	TGTGCCAGCAGCTCCGCCGGGAGTGAAGCTTTCTTT	CASSSAGSEAFF
TRBV28	NA	NA	TRBJ2-3	TGTGCCAGCAACCGCAACCTAGGGAGCACAGATACGCAGTATTTT	CASNRNLGSTDTQYF
TRBV7-9	NA	NA	TRBJ1-6	TGTGCCAGCAGCTTAGGGGGCTATAATTCACCCCTCCACTTT	CASSLGGYNSPLHF
TRBV25-1	NA	NA	TRBJ2-3	TGTGCCAGCAGTGAATGGAACTCCCGGGAGAGAGATACGCAGTATTTT	CASSEWNSRERDTQYF
TRBV28	NA	once	TRBJ2-2	TGTGCCAGCAGTTTACTCGCAACCGGGGAGCTGTTTTTT	CASSLLATGELFF
TRBV6-5	TRBD1	NA	TRBJ1-4	TGTGCCAGCAGTTACTCGACAGGGCAAGGTGAAAAACTGTTTTTT	CASSYSTGQGEKLFF
TRBV28	NA	once	TRBJ2-5	TGTGCCAGCAGTTTAGGGGGGGCAGGGGCACAGACCCAGTACTTC	CASSLGGAGAQTQYF
TRBV27	NA	NA	TRBJ2-7	TGTGCCAGCGGGCCAGGACCCTACGAGCAGTACTTC	CASGPGPYEQYF
TRBV4-2	TRBD2	NA	TRBJ2-7	TGTGCCAGCAGCCAAGAGTTAGCGGGAGGATCCTACGAGCAGTACTTC	CASSQELAGGSYEQYF
TRBV6-5	TRBD2	NA	TRBJ2-7	TGTGCCAGCAGTTTATCTAGCGGGGGTTCCTACGAGCAGTACTTC	CASSLSSGGSYEQYF
TRBV5-6	TRBD1	NA	TRBJ1-3	TGTGCCAGCAGCTTGTACGACAGGGAATTTGGAAACACCATATATTTT	CASSLYDREFGNTIYF
TRBV7-9	NA	NA	TRBJ2-1	TGTGCCAGCAGCTTAGGGGCAGGGCAGTTCTTC	CASSLGAGQFF